A single sample gave rise to the 15 T cell receptor beta chains below, sequenced in a study of T cells in Graves' hyperthyroidism and ophthalmopathy (dated by TCRdb to between 2018 and 2021). The library was built by means of multiplex PCR. Sequencer: Illumina HiSeq 2000. TCR beta CDR3 regions were amplified from RNA transcripts. The first round of RT-PCR for the TCR CDR3 was performed with the HTBI primer set and the Qiagen OneStep RT-PCR kit. TCRdb reprocessing: public reads trimmed at Q25 with fastp, clones called with MiXCR, in-frame beta chains kept. Here each entry gathers all rows of one CDR3 protein and keeps the most common genes and DNA. This sample has approximately 400,000 distinct CDR3 sequences in its table, and more than 15% of those were observed once. Of the sample, about 27% is held by the ten largest clones. What was sequenced was blood. The source of these receptors is a woman under 30 with Graves' hyperthyroidism that later progressed to Graves' ophthalmopathy.

The chain couples TRBV10-1 to TRBJ2-1; the D is unclear. The CDR3 is 13 amino acids. Germline-derived CDR1 and CDR2 are WNHNN and SYGVQD (reference sequence). V gave up 4 bases and J gave up 9 bases, with 13 bases separating them. This CDR3 reads CASSVGLGIEQFF. CDR3 sequence (DNA): TGCGCCAGCAGTGTAGGCCTGGGTATTGAGCAGTTCTTC.

This clonotype was counted only a few times. This chain links TRBV6-2 or TRBV6-3 with TRBJ2-7; D call uncertain. The CDR3 is 15 amino acids. Per germline, CDR1 MNHEY and CDR2 SVGEGT. V was shortened by 2 bases and J by 0 bases, with 11 bases between the two germline ends. This CDR3 reads CASSYVLHSSYEQYF. Here the CDR3 DNA reads TGTGCCAGCAGTTACGTGCTCCACTCCTCCTACGAGCAGTACTTC.

This clonotype occurred many times. The J gene is TRBJ2-3, the V gene TRBV27, with 11 bases aligning to TRBD2. CDR1 and CDR2 from the germline V gene are MNHEY and SMNVEV (reference sequence). V dropped 3 bases and J dropped 8; count of bases not matched to a gene: 7. This CDR3 region has 15 residues. The DNA of the CDR3 is TGTGCCAGCAGTTTCTCGACTAGCGGGAAGGGTACGCAGTATTTT. Encoded protein: CASSFSTSGKGTQYF.

At least ten counts were recorded for this clonotype. This sequence joins TRBV20-1 and TRBJ2-7; 8 nucleotides match TRBD2. This CDR3 spans 15 amino acids. The V gene's germline CDR1 is DFQATT and CDR2 SNEGSKA (reference sequence). V gave up 4 bases and J gave up 3 bases; unmatched junction bases: 11. CDR3 loop: CSAILPGGANYEQYF. CDR3 bases: TGCAGTGCTATTTTGCCGGGGGGGGCGAACTACGAGCAGTACTTC.

V gene TRBV28 combines with J gene TRBJ2-5; the D gene is possibly TRBD2 (5 bases). Germline assignment: CDR1 MDHEN and CDR2 SYDVKM. The CDR3 totals 16 residues. Between the trimmed V and J ends, which lost 4 bases and 2 bases, there was a span of 17 bases. The chain's CDR3 is CASSSPIHGVQETQYF. The CDR3 DNA is TGTGCCAGCAGTTCCCCCATTCACGGGGTACAAGAGACCCAGTACTTC.

This clonotype was seen ten or more times. V and J are TRBV6-1 and TRBJ1-4; no clear D gene. CDR1 and CDR2 from the germline V gene are MNHNS and SASEGT. Between the trimmed V and J ends, which lost 5 bases and 3 bases, there was a span of 13 bases. The CDR3 is 15 residues long. The CDR3 DNA sequence: TGTGCCAGCAGTAGACACGCCGGCGCTAATGAAAAACTGTTTTTT. It translates to CASSRHAGANEKLFF.

This clonotype was observed a handful of times. The chain employs TRBV25-1 and TRBJ1-2; no clear D. The CDR3 spans 14 residues. Per germline, CDR1 MGHDK and CDR2 SYGVNS. Trimming shortened V by 2 bases and J by 2 bases, and 9 bases separated the two germline ends. CDR3 loop: CASSEPANNYGYTF. The CDR3, as DNA: TGTGCCAGCAGTGAACCAGCCAACAACTATGGCTACACCTTC.

The chain employs TRBV19 and TRBJ1-1; 7 positions agree with TRBD1. The CDR3 has 10 amino acids. With 8 bases clipped from V and 11 bases from J, the junction kept 5 bases outside the gene matches. Germline CDR1 and CDR2: LNHDA and SQIVND (reference sequence). This CDR3 reads CASGTDGAFF. The CDR3 nucleotides read TGTGCCAGTGGGACAGACGGGGCTTTCTTT.

This chain links TRBV7-9 with TRBJ2-1; 8 nucleotides align to TRBD1. The ends lost 5 bases at V and 0 bases at J; junction bases unmatched: 12. CDR1 and CDR2 from the germline V gene are SEHNR and FQNEAQ (reference sequence). The CDR3 runs to 18 residues. CDR3 nucleotides: TGTGCCAGCAGCCCCGCCTTGGGACAGGTGCCCTCCTACAATGAGCAGTTCTTC. Translated, it gives CASSPALGQVPSYNEQFF.

This clonotype was seen more than once but under ten times. The V call is TRBV3-1, the J call TRBJ1-2; weak D call: TRBD1 (6 bases). This CDR3 contains 16 residues. V was shortened by 0 bases and J by 5 bases, with 16 bases between the two germline ends. Germline CDR1 LGHDT, CDR2 YNNKEL (reference sequence). In DNA form, the CDR3 reads TGTGCCAGCAGCCAAGAACGCAGGGGAAACTTTTATGGCTACACCTTC. The encoded protein is CASSQERRGNFYGYTF.

This clonotype was counted ten times or more. The chain combines TRBV7-9 with TRBJ1-6, with D hard to call. CDR3 length equals 12 residues. The V gene's germline CDR1 is SEHNR and CDR2 FQNEAQ (reference sequence). Deletions cut 5 bases from V and 7 bases from J, with 6 bases between. The CDR3 DNA sequence: TGTGCCAGCAGCCAAGCAAATTCACCCCTCCACTTT. Its translation: CASSQANSPLHF.

This clonotype has just a few counts. The rearrangement joins TRBV11-3 to TRBJ1-5; 7 bases fit TRBD1. The length of the CDR3 is 14 residues. Germline CDR1 SGHNT, CDR2 YENEEA. The trim removed 5 bases at V and 4 bases at J, leaving 5 bases unmatched. DNA of the CDR3: TGTGCCAGCAGCCCAGGGACAGTGAATCAGCCCCAGCATTTT. Protein product: CASSPGTVNQPQHF.

A remark on this clonotype: A clone one base away is much larger, so this may be a read error. The V gene is TRBV6-2 or TRBV6-3, the J gene TRBJ2-3; no firm D call. The CDR3 runs to 13 residues. The germline V gene has CDR1 MNHEY and CDR2 SVGEGT. V was cut by 2 bases and J by 3 bases, with 6 bases left in between. The CDR3 spells CASSYKLTDTQYF. Here the CDR3 DNA reads TGTGCCAGCAGTTACAAGTTGACAGATACGCAGTATTTT.

This clonotype showed up just once. A much larger clone sits a single nucleotide away, making a read error possible. V gene TRBV24-1 combines with J gene TRBJ2-2; D is tentatively TRBD1 or TRBD2 (6 bases each). Germline V gives CDR1 KGHDR, CDR2 SFDVKD. The CDR3 is made up of 15 amino acids. Here the CDR3 reads CATSVKGGNTGELLF. As DNA, the CDR3 is TGTGCCACCAGTGTAAAGGGGGGAAACACCGGGGAGCTGCTTTTT.

This clonotype was seen repeatedly, ten times or more. The chain is built from TRBV20-1 and TRBJ2-7; the match to TRBD2 covers 9 bases. Per the germline V gene, CDR1 is DFQATT and CDR2 is SNEGSKA (reference sequence). The CDR3 extends over 14 amino acids. V trimming: 6 bases; J trimming: 3 bases; junction bases outside the gene matches: 9. The CDR3 is CSAGTSLAIYEQYF. The CDR3 nucleotides read TGCAGTGCAGGGACTAGCTTGGCCATCTACGAGCAGTACTTC.